The present T cell receptor (beta chain) was sequenced within a study of blood T cell repertoires in COVID-19. Study summary: Samples came from the United States, Italy and Spain, spanning acute and convalescent COVID-19.

The ends lost 5 bases at V and 3 bases at J; junction bases unmatched: 4. The CDR3 is 13 residues long. Germline loops: CDR1 KGHSH, CDR2 LQKENI. Original data processing: Amplifying reference gene primers gave estimates of nucleated cell counts. The data were produced by immunoSEQ multiplex PCR, yet TCRdb's version contains in-frame clones alone and is incomplete. The DNA was the basis for D and trimming; V, J and clone size are from that table. The data contain 300,000 to 500,000 clones, 88% of them singletons. Participant age was roughly 18 to 89 years, and participants resided in fewer than 30 US areas.

The receptor's source is a woman aged 25 to 39 with acute COVID-19. The sequenced sample was PBMCs or T cells enriched from blood (not recorded which). V and J are TRBV18 and TRBJ2-7, with 7 bases identical to TRBD1. The CDR3 is CASSIPGGYEQYF. As DNA, the CDR3 is TGTGCCAGCTCAATACCAGGGGGCTACGAGCAGTACTTC. Based on the CDR3 plus reference TRBV18 and TRBJ2-7, the full variable domain is NAGVMQNPRHLVRRRGQEARLRCSPMKGHSHVYWYRQLPEEGLKFMVYLQKENIIDESGMPKERFSAEFPKEGPSILRIQQVVRGDSAAYFCASSIPGGYEQYFGPGTRLTVT.